A selection of T cell receptor beta chains follows, all from one sample in a study of T cells in Graves' hyperthyroidism and ophthalmopathy. From the multiplex PCR reads, TCRdb called clonotypes with MiXCR, one entry per CDR3 protein. The sample has around 540,000 distinct CDR3 sequences, roughly a sixth seen once. Sequenced: blood. Receptors originate from a woman in her twenties or thirties with Graves' ophthalmopathy. CDR3s leave out the opening cysteine and the closing phenylalanine or tryptophan. The order of the fields is CDR3 protein, D gene, V gene, J gene. A D gene is named only where the DNA matches it firmly.

CDR3 protein: ATSDLTSGRLY
D gene: TRBD2
V gene: TRBV24-1
J gene: TRBJ2-7

CDR3 protein: ASSLEGISYEQY
D gene: .
V gene: TRBV28
J gene: TRBJ2-7

CDR3 protein: ASSLWTGGRNQPQH
D gene: TRBD1
V gene: TRBV7-9
J gene: TRBJ1-5

CDR3 protein: ASSLESSGETQY
D gene: .
V gene: TRBV5-1
J gene: TRBJ2-5

CDR3 protein: ASSQYPRGSLSPLH
D gene: TRBD1
V gene: TRBV4-2
J gene: TRBJ1-6

CDR3 protein: ASSYYRGRGEAF
D gene: TRBD1
V gene: TRBV12-3/TRBV12-4
J gene: TRBJ1-1

CDR3 protein: ASSVSSGGSPLH
D gene: .
V gene: TRBV7-2
J gene: TRBJ1-6

CDR3 protein: ASSQGGLAGVFVFPDTQY
D gene: TRBD2
V gene: TRBV3-1
J gene: TRBJ2-3

CDR3 protein: ASSHAGNTIY
D gene: .
V gene: TRBV7-2
J gene: TRBJ1-3

CDR3 protein: ATSFLNEQF
D gene: .
V gene: TRBV24-1
J gene: TRBJ2-1

CDR3 protein: ASSAGLRASTDTQY
D gene: .
V gene: TRBV5-1
J gene: TRBJ2-3

CDR3 protein: ASSTNALAEYSYEQY
D gene: TRBD2
V gene: TRBV12-3/TRBV12-4
J gene: TRBJ2-7

CDR3 protein: ASSPSSGTGHEQY
D gene: TRBD1
V gene: TRBV28
J gene: TRBJ2-7

CDR3 protein: ASSRASLDTEAF
D gene: .
V gene: TRBV27
J gene: TRBJ1-1

CDR3 protein: ASIGLAGRGSDTQY
D gene: TRBD2
V gene: TRBV12-3/TRBV12-4
J gene: TRBJ2-3

CDR3 protein: ASSLGDGGGWIEKLF
D gene: .
V gene: TRBV5-1
J gene: TRBJ1-4

CDR3 protein: ASSIRTAFTDNSPLH
D gene: .
V gene: TRBV19
J gene: TRBJ1-6

CDR3 protein: ASSYVGLAGVYNEQF
D gene: TRBD2
V gene: TRBV27
J gene: TRBJ2-1

CDR3 protein: ASSPVSSFEVTDTQY
D gene: .
V gene: TRBV7-9
J gene: TRBJ2-3

CDR3 protein: ASSEVRGRTNEQF
D gene: .
V gene: TRBV6-1
J gene: TRBJ2-1